This T cell receptor beta chain was identified during a study of blood T cell repertoires in COVID-19 (dated by TCRdb to about 2020). Background on the whole study: Collaborator samples came from the United States, Italy and Spain and covered acute and convalescent phases of COVID-19. Where available, HLA class I and class II types were taken from metadata supplied by the sample provider and were not determined by assay-based typing. A de-identified subject ID, COVID-19 status, age in years and sex were almost always included in the sample metadata. The dataset comprised deeply sampled blood TCRbeta repertoires from subjects exposed to, actively infected with, or recovered from COVID-19. The samples were drawn from the first 160 participants of the ongoing ImmuneRACE study and from 1,254 subjects provided by 6 global collaborators. A freely available public database, intended as a resource for researchers studying the immune response to SARS-CoV-2, is where the repertoires were released. The prospective study material was composed of cDNA or gDNA derived from T cells, B-cell-depleted T cells, or PBMCs. Study-level results and caveats: The quantity of clinical and demographic metadata differed by source and by participant and was supplied without curation.

Notes on this clone: This clone's antigen is unknown. No base qualities exist here, and no much larger clone lies one base off it.

The immunoSEQ Assay, a bias-controlled multiplex PCR, was used to amplify TCRbeta CDR3 regions from genomic DNA. Processing in the source paper ran as follows. The number of nucleated cells in each sample was estimated from the amplification of reference gene primers within the assay. Sequence reads were collapsed and filtered to measure the absolute abundance of every unique TCRbeta CDR3 rearrangement. Productive Simpson clonality was computed per sample as the square root of Simpson's diversity index over productive rearrangements. In its TCRdb copy, this immuneACCESS table keeps in-frame sequences only and misses some clones. Where compared with another copy, unresolved V genes explain less than half of these, and the others have no known cause. V, J and clone size derive from that table, while D and trimming were established from the DNA sequence. The sample has 200,000 to 300,000 clones on record, approximately 80% of them singletons. The ten largest clonotypes hold roughly 4% of the sample.

Whole blood was collected in K2EDTA tubes by collaborating institutions according to the institutions' own protocols. For TCRbeta analysis, collaborators shipped samples in one of three forms: frozen whole blood, isolated PBMCs, or DNA extracted from either of those sample types. This sequence was found in a man in his 60s with acute or convalescent COVID-19. Sequenced: peripheral blood.

The DNA reads as follows: TGTGCCAGCACCCTTTCTTTCGGGACAGGGATTCCCGGGGAGCAGTTCTTC. Protein translation: CASTLSFGTGIPGEQFF. This sequence uses TRBV28 and TRBJ2-1, with 9 central nucleotides matching TRBD1. Its CDR3 holds 17 amino acids, cysteine through phenylalanine. The DNA shown is the 51-base CDR3, in frame from base 1. V and J are trimmed by 7 bases and 10 bases, and the gene matches miss 20 bases of the junction. CDR1 MDHEN and CDR2 SYDVKM were looked up in the germline V gene.